A selection of T cell receptor beta chains follows, all from one sample in a study of T cells in Graves' hyperthyroidism and ophthalmopathy. TCRdb fed the multiplex PCR reads into MiXCR, producing one record per CDR3 protein. The sample has over 400,000 distinct CDR3 sequences, about 15% seen once. The sequenced sample was blood. These receptors came from a man in his late teens or twenties with Graves' ophthalmopathy. CDR3s include the opening cysteine and the closing phenylalanine or tryptophan. A D gene is named only where the DNA matches it firmly. Some rows have no size entry. The others give once, few or many, or a class for an expanded clone.

clone_size,j_call,d_call,v_call,cdr3_nt,cdr3_aa
few,TRBJ1-3,.,TRBV29-1,TGCAGCGTTGAACAGAGCTCTGGAAACACCATATATTTT,CSVEQSSGNTIYF
many,TRBJ2-1,TRBD1,TRBV7-2,TGTGCCAGCAGCTCCGGACAGGTTCGTGGGGATGAGCAGTTCTTC,CASSSGQVRGDEQFF
.,TRBJ2-7,.,TRBV5-1,TGCGCCAGCAGCCGGGAGTTGGGATACGAGCAGTACTTC,CASSRELGYEQYF
many,TRBJ2-3,.,TRBV6-5,TGTGCCAGCAGTTACTCGAAGGCAGGAAACCACCCCCCAGATACGCAGTATTTT,CASSYSKAGNHPPDTQYF
.,TRBJ2-7,.,TRBV5-4,TGTGCCAGCAGCCAGGAGAGCAGCTCCTACGAGCAGTACTTC,CASSQESSSYEQYF
few,TRBJ2-5,TRBD2,TRBV4-1,TGCGCCAGCAGCCAAGAATCCCCAGCGGGGGGGCCTGGGGAGACCCAGTACTTC,CASSQESPAGGPGETQYF
many,TRBJ1-3,.,TRBV29-1,TGCAGCGTCACCCTTATAGGCGGGAGCTCTGGAAACACCATATATTTT,CSVTLIGGSSGNTIYF
few,TRBJ2-7,.,TRBV11-3,TGTGCCAGCAGCTTAGCTCCCTCGGAGGACGGCTACGAGCAGTACTTC,CASSLAPSEDGYEQYF
.,TRBJ2-7,TRBD2,TRBV10-3,TGTGCCATCAGGGGAAAGGCGGGAGGTGGAGAGCAGTACTTC,CAIRGKAGGGEQYF
few,TRBJ1-2,.,TRBV12-3/TRBV12-4,TGTGCCAGCAGTCCCCTGACCGGCCGGTTGGTGGGCTATGGCTACACCTTC,CASSPLTGRLVGYGYTF
many,TRBJ2-3,.,TRBV5-1,TGCGCCAGCAGCCAATTCTCTAGCACAGATACGCAGTATTTT,CASSQFSSTDTQYF
.,TRBJ2-7,TRBD1,TRBV12-3/TRBV12-4,TGTGCCAGCAGTTATGGGACAGGGGGTCGCTACGAGCAGTACTTC,CASSYGTGGRYEQYF
.,TRBJ1-3,.,TRBV27,TGTGCCAGCAGTTCACGGAGATCTGGAAACACCATATATTTT,CASSSRRSGNTIYF
few,TRBJ2-2,.,TRBV13,TGTGCCAGCAGCTATCTACCGACTTTCACCGGGGAGCTGTTTTTT,CASSYLPTFTGELFF
few,TRBJ2-1,.,TRBV9,TGTGCCAGCAGCTCGCACAATGAGCAGTTCTTC,CASSSHNEQFF
few,TRBJ1-4,.,TRBV19,TGTGCCAGTAGTATAGTAGGCAGGGGAAGTGAAAAACTGTTTTTT,CASSIVGRGSEKLFF
many,TRBJ2-7,.,TRBV6-1,TGTGCCAGCAGCAAGGCAGCATTCTCCTACGAGCAGTACTTC,CASSKAAFSYEQYF
many,TRBJ2-6,.,TRBV18,TGTGCCAGCTCAGCCCAGAGCTCTGGGGCCAACGTCCTGACTTTC,CASSAQSSGANVLTF
.,TRBJ2-1,.,TRBV20-1,TGCAGTGCTAGAGATGAGGGAACCTACAATGAGCAGTTCTTC,CSARDEGTYNEQFF
many,TRBJ2-7,.,TRBV7-2,TGTGCCAGCAGCTCAATCCGGACTGACGAGCAGTACTTC,CASSSIRTDEQYF
many,TRBJ2-3,TRBD2,TRBV20-1,TGCAGTGCTAGAGAAGGGACTAGCATCACAGATACGCAGTATTTT,CSAREGTSITDTQYF
many,TRBJ2-1,.,TRBV9,TGTGCCAGCAGCGTAGTCGAGAACAATGAGCAGTTCTTC,CASSVVENNEQFF
.,TRBJ2-1,.,TRBV27,TGTGCCAGCAGTTCCCCCAGGGCGAGCGACTCCTACAATGAGCAGTTCTTC,CASSSPRASDSYNEQFF
many,TRBJ1-2,.,TRBV11-3,TGTGCCAGCAGCCTATACCGGGCCGACTATGGCTACACCTTC,CASSLYRADYGYTF
many,TRBJ2-7,TRBD1,TRBV29-1,TGCAGCGCCAGTGCGGGACAGGGTCTCTACGAGCAGTACTTC,CSASAGQGLYEQYF
.,TRBJ2-3,.,TRBV20-1,TGCAGTGCTATTAGCGGAGGTGGCACAGATACGCAGTATTTT,CSAISGGGTDTQYF
.,TRBJ2-7,.,TRBV29-1,TGCAGCGTTGGGGGAGACTCCTACGAGCAGTACTTC,CSVGGDSYEQYF
many,TRBJ1-2,.,TRBV20-1,TGCAGTGCTAGAGAAACCCAGGGTAGCTATGGCTACACCTTC,CSARETQGSYGYTF
.,TRBJ1-2,.,TRBV12-3/TRBV12-4,TGTGCCAGCAGAACTACACAAGGCAGCAATGGCTACACCTTC,CASRTTQGSNGYTF
many,TRBJ2-5,.,TRBV5-1,TGCGCCAGCAGCAACTGGGACAACCAAGAGACCCAGTACTTC,CASSNWDNQETQYF
many,TRBJ2-1,TRBD1,TRBV7-6,TGTGCCAGCAGCCCTCGGCTGCAGGGGGACAATGAGCAGTTCTTC,CASSPRLQGDNEQFF
many,TRBJ2-7,.,TRBV6-5,TGTGCCAGCAGTTACTCTCGGTTGGCGGGTAGCTCCTACGAGCAGTACTTC,CASSYSRLAGSSYEQYF
many,TRBJ1-5,.,TRBV11-2,TGTGCCAGCAGCTTAGGGGCCTATCCAAATCAGCCCCAGCATTTT,CASSLGAYPNQPQHF
many,TRBJ2-5,TRBD2,TRBV7-8,TGTGCCAGCAGCTTAGGGTCAGGGACTAGCGTACAGACCCAGTACTTC,CASSLGSGTSVQTQYF
few,TRBJ1-3,.,TRBV6-5,TGTGCCAGCAGTTACTCGAAGAGCTCTGGAAACACCATATATTTT,CASSYSKSSGNTIYF
.,TRBJ1-2,.,TRBV19,TGTGCCAGTAGCTCCTGGGCCAGCAACTATGGCTACACCTTC,CASSSWASNYGYTF
few,TRBJ1-3,.,TRBV28,TGTGCCAGCAGTGCCCCGTTAGGGACCTCTGGAAACACCATATATTTT,CASSAPLGTSGNTIYF
many,TRBJ2-2,.,TRBV11-3,TGTGCCAGCAGCCCATACAGTGAACCGAACACCGGGGAGCTGTTTTTT,CASSPYSEPNTGELFF
once,TRBJ1-5,TRBD1,TRBV19,TGTGCCAGTAACCACTACAGGGGAGGACAGCCCCAGCATTTT,CASNHYRGGQPQHF
many,TRBJ2-1,TRBD2,TRBV6-1,TGTGCCAGCAGTCCCCCGGGACTACCTTCTAATGAGCAGTTCTTC,CASSPPGLPSNEQFF